These 5 T cell receptor beta chains originate from one sample sequenced in a study of shared clonotypes between healthy human individuals. The protocol was immunoSEQ multiplex PCR, while the TCRdb copy is restricted to in-frame clones and leaves out a portion. This table has over 700,000 clones, 72% appearing once. The source material was memory CD4+ T cells sorted from blood. Indicated subset: CD45RA-negative fraction. These receptors originate from a woman in her twenties or thirties in good health.

This chain connects TRBV7-6 to TRBJ2-5, with TRBD2 identical over 8 bases. This CDR3 is built from 15 residues. Germline V lookup: CDR1 SGHVS, CDR2 FNYEAQ. Trimming removed 1 base from V and 1 base from J; junction bases left unmatched: 2. Here the CDR3 reads CASSLGTSIQETQYF. The CDR3 DNA reads TGTGCCAGCAGCTTAGGGACTAGCATCCAAGAGACCCAGTACTTC.

The chain links TRBV11-2 to TRBJ1-1; perhaps TRBD1 as D (6 bases). The V gene lost 5 bases and the J gene lost 4 bases, with 14 bases spanning the gap. The CDR3 sequence is 14 residues long. CDR1 and CDR2 (germline): SGHAT, FQNNGV. Here the CDR3 reads CASSMWDKGTEAFF. CDR3 sequence (DNA): TGTGCCAGCAGCATGTGGGACAAGGGCACTGAAGCTTTCTTT. The full variable domain, rest sourced from reference TRBV11-2 and TRBJ1-1, is EAGVAQSPRYKIIEKRQSVAFWCNPISGHATLYWYQQILGQGPKLLIQFQNNGVVDDSQLPKDRFSAERLKGVDSTLKIQPAKLEDSAVYLCASSMWDKGTEAFFGQGTRLTVV.

The chain employs TRBV6-6 and TRBJ2-5, with D maybe TRBD2 (5 bases). The germline gives CDR1 MNHNY, CDR2 SVGAGI (reference sequence). With 7 bases removed from V and 11 bases from J, the gap between germline ends came to 14 bases. The CDR3 length is 11 residues. The CDR3 is CASTRVWEQYF. In DNA, the CDR3 is TGTGCCAGCACAAGGGTTTGGGAGCAGTACTTC.

V usage is TRBV28 and J usage is TRBJ2-3, with TRBD2 matching 7 bases. This CDR3 has 16 residues. The germline CDR1 and CDR2 sequences are MDHEN and SYDVKM. The V gene end was trimmed by 5 bases and the J gene end by 2 bases; junction bases not matched to a gene: 10. The CDR3 DNA sequence: TGTGCCAGCAGTCGTACAGCGGGACTATCCACAGATACGCAGTATTTT. This encodes CASSRTAGLSTDTQYF.

This chain joins TRBV28 and TRBJ2-7, with unresolved D. The germline V gene has CDR1 MDHEN and CDR2 SYDVKM. CDR3 size: 15 residues. Trimming removed 10 bases at V and 2 bases at J, with 21 bases between. The CDR3 reads CATKHPAGFPYEQYF. The CDR3 region has the DNA TGTGCCACGAAGCATCCAGCCGGGTTCCCCTACGAGCAGTACTTC.